This T cell receptor beta chain was documented in a study of CD8 T cells in ankylosing spondylitis. CDR1 MNHEY and CDR2 SMNVEV come from the germline V gene (reference sequence). The ends lost 3 bases at V and 4 bases at J; junction bases unmatched: 10. The CDR3 runs 17 residues. TCRdb recomputed calls from the 5' RACE reads with MiXCR, one row per CDR3 protein. This sample yields hundreds of thousands of distinct CDR3 sequences, of which approximately 20% are seen a single time; around 13% belongs to the top ten. This clonotype came up a few times. The chain carries TRBV27 and TRBJ2-3, with 10 bases identical to TRBD1. The receptor's source is a male donor with ankylosing spondylitis or in good health (not recorded which). The material sequenced was blood, either unsorted or a sorted T cell fraction (not recorded which). The CDR3 DNA follows: TGTGCCAGCAGTTTCCCAGCCGGGACAGGGGTGGCAGATACGCAGTATTTT. Translated: CASSFPAGTGVADTQYF.